Listed below are T cell receptor beta chains from one sample, sequenced in a study of regulatory T cells in long-lasting Graves disease. TCRdb used MiXCR to reprocess the multiplex PCR reads, holding one entry per CDR3 protein. The sample carries over 650,000 distinct CDR3 sequences, about 30% recorded once. Sample: peripheral blood mononuclear cells (PBMCs), taken when the disease was refractory, from a patient treated with antithyroid drugs. These receptors were taken from a female donor with Graves disease. CDR3s include the opening cysteine and the closing phenylalanine or tryptophan. A D gene is named only where the DNA matches it firmly. Clone sizes are given selectively: once, few, many, or a class where the clone is expanded.

v_call: TRBV2; clone_size: few; j_call: TRBJ1-1; d_call: TRBD1; cdr3_aa: CASSYGQGGPMKAFF; cdr3_nt: TGTGCCAGCAGCTACGGACAGGGAGGACCAATGAAGGCTTTCTTT
v_call: TRBV6-5; clone_size: -; j_call: TRBJ2-7; d_call: -; cdr3_aa: CASSYKPYEQYF; cdr3_nt: TGTGCCAGCAGTTACAAACCTTACGAGCAGTACTTC
v_call: TRBV4-2; clone_size: -; j_call: TRBJ1-1; d_call: -; cdr3_aa: CASSQVADNSNTEAFF; cdr3_nt: TGTGCCAGCAGCCAAGTGGCAGACAACTCGAACACTGAAGCTTTCTTT
v_call: TRBV6-5; clone_size: few; j_call: TRBJ2-7; d_call: -; cdr3_aa: CASSYSAVVHEQYF; cdr3_nt: TGTGCCAGCAGTTACTCGGCCGTGGTCCACGAGCAGTACTTC
v_call: TRBV6-5; clone_size: many; j_call: TRBJ2-7; d_call: TRBD2; cdr3_aa: CASSFTGGGRTSGSYEQYF; cdr3_nt: TGTGCCAGCAGTTTCACAGGGGGTGGAAGGACTAGCGGGTCCTACGAGCAGTACTTC
v_call: TRBV20-1; clone_size: -; j_call: TRBJ1-3; d_call: -; cdr3_aa: CSARGTTTSGNTIYF; cdr3_nt: TGCAGTGCTAGGGGGACAACGACATCTGGAAACACCATATATTTT
v_call: TRBV5-1; clone_size: -; j_call: TRBJ1-5; d_call: -; cdr3_aa: CASSLVAGSQPQHF; cdr3_nt: TGCGCCAGCAGCTTGGTGGCAGGGAGTCAGCCCCAGCATTTT
v_call: TRBV20-1; clone_size: -; j_call: TRBJ1-1; d_call: -; cdr3_aa: CSARGRPGAEAFF; cdr3_nt: TGCAGTGCTAGGGGCAGGCCAGGGGCTGAAGCTTTCTTT
v_call: TRBV12-3/TRBV12-4; clone_size: few; j_call: TRBJ1-1; d_call: -; cdr3_aa: CASSYRVNEAFF; cdr3_nt: TGTGCCAGCAGTTACAGGGTTAATGAAGCTTTCTTT
v_call: TRBV12-3/TRBV12-4; clone_size: -; j_call: TRBJ1-2; d_call: -; cdr3_aa: CASSFRTAANYGYIF; cdr3_nt: TGTGCCAGCAGTTTCCGGACAGCGGCAAACTATGGCTACATCTTC
v_call: TRBV20-1; clone_size: many; j_call: TRBJ1-2; d_call: TRBD1; cdr3_aa: CSARQGAGWDYTF; cdr3_nt: TGCAGTGCTAGACAGGGGGCAGGGTGGGACTACACCTTC
v_call: TRBV19; clone_size: -; j_call: TRBJ1-1; d_call: TRBD1; cdr3_aa: CASSMPYRTGTNTEAFF; cdr3_nt: TGTGCCAGTAGTATGCCATATAGGACAGGGACGAACACTGAAGCTTTCTTT
v_call: TRBV20-1; clone_size: few; j_call: TRBJ1-2; d_call: -; cdr3_aa: CSARDGGSGYTF; cdr3_nt: TGCAGTGCTAGGGACGGGGGTAGCGGCTACACCTTC
v_call: TRBV20-1; clone_size: -; j_call: TRBJ2-7; d_call: TRBD2; cdr3_aa: CSARTLAGEYYEQYF; cdr3_nt: TGCAGTGCTAGGACACTAGCGGGTGAATACTACGAGCAGTACTTC
v_call: TRBV20-1; clone_size: -; j_call: TRBJ2-7; d_call: TRBD2; cdr3_aa: CSARGTSGRRLNEQYF; cdr3_nt: TGCAGTGCTAGGGGGACTAGCGGGAGGAGGTTGAACGAGCAGTACTTC
v_call: TRBV16; clone_size: few; j_call: TRBJ1-2; d_call: -; cdr3_aa: CASSRSGRANYGYTF; cdr3_nt: TGTGCCAGCAGCCGGTCAGGGAGAGCTAACTATGGCTACACCTTC
v_call: TRBV12-3/TRBV12-4; clone_size: many; j_call: TRBJ2-5; d_call: TRBD1; cdr3_aa: CASSSPLLTGALQETQYF; cdr3_nt: TGTGCCAGCAGTTCCCCTCTTCTGACAGGGGCTCTCCAAGAGACCCAGTACTTC
v_call: TRBV6-1; clone_size: few; j_call: TRBJ2-2; d_call: -; cdr3_aa: CASRNQAPSGELFF; cdr3_nt: TGTGCCAGCAGAAACCAAGCTCCGTCCGGGGAGCTGTTTTTT
v_call: TRBV30; clone_size: few; j_call: TRBJ1-5; d_call: -; cdr3_aa: CAWSVQIDQPQHF; cdr3_nt: TGTGCCTGGAGTGTACAGATCGATCAGCCCCAGCATTTT
v_call: TRBV5-1; clone_size: few; j_call: TRBJ1-6; d_call: -; cdr3_aa: CASSLEHNSPLHF; cdr3_nt: TGCGCCAGCAGCTTGGAACATAATTCACCCCTCCACTTT
v_call: TRBV29-1; clone_size: -; j_call: TRBJ1-1; d_call: -; cdr3_aa: CSVEDGDPNTEAFF; cdr3_nt: TGCAGCGTTGAAGACGGGGATCCGAACACTGAAGCTTTCTTT
v_call: TRBV20-1; clone_size: -; j_call: TRBJ2-1; d_call: TRBD2; cdr3_aa: CSADQLAGVGNEQFF; cdr3_nt: TGCAGTGCGGACCAACTAGCGGGAGTAGGTAATGAGCAGTTCTTC
v_call: TRBV12-3/TRBV12-4; clone_size: -; j_call: TRBJ2-7; d_call: TRBD2; cdr3_aa: CASSSEGLAGVLYEHYF; cdr3_nt: TGTGCCAGCAGCTCCGAAGGACTAGCGGGAGTGTTGTACGAGCACTACTTC
v_call: TRBV14; clone_size: -; j_call: TRBJ2-1; d_call: -; cdr3_aa: CASSQGRRANYNEQFF; cdr3_nt: TGTGCCAGCAGCCAAGGCCGGAGGGCTAACTACAATGAGCAGTTCTTC
v_call: TRBV6-1; clone_size: many; j_call: TRBJ1-5; d_call: TRBD1; cdr3_aa: CASRDRGGKQPQHF; cdr3_nt: TGTGCCAGCAGGGACAGAGGGGGCAAACAGCCCCAGCATTTT
v_call: TRBV27; clone_size: many; j_call: TRBJ1-1; d_call: -; cdr3_aa: CASTYSPGTEAFF; cdr3_nt: TGTGCCAGTACTTACAGTCCAGGGACTGAAGCTTTCTTT
v_call: TRBV9; clone_size: few; j_call: TRBJ1-2; d_call: -; cdr3_aa: CASSPAGTLYGYTF; cdr3_nt: TGTGCCAGCAGCCCCGCGGGGACGCTCTATGGCTACACCTTC
v_call: TRBV20-1; clone_size: few; j_call: TRBJ2-7; d_call: -; cdr3_aa: CSATGVYEQYF; cdr3_nt: TGCAGTGCTACAGGGGTCTACGAGCAGTACTTC
v_call: TRBV6-2/TRBV6-3; clone_size: -; j_call: TRBJ2-4; d_call: TRBD1; cdr3_aa: CASSPGGADIQYF; cdr3_nt: TGTGCCAGCAGTCCAGGGGGCGCGGACATTCAGTACTTC
v_call: TRBV27; clone_size: -; j_call: TRBJ1-2; d_call: -; cdr3_aa: CASSFTAGGGYTF; cdr3_nt: TGTGCCAGCAGTTTCACAGCGGGGGGTGGCTACACCTTC
v_call: TRBV6-5; clone_size: -; j_call: TRBJ2-7; d_call: TRBD2; cdr3_aa: CASTYLAGGGYNEQYF; cdr3_nt: TGTGCCAGCACTTACCTAGCGGGGGGAGGATACAACGAGCAGTACTTC
v_call: TRBV19; clone_size: -; j_call: TRBJ2-7; d_call: -; cdr3_aa: CASSTQTGYEQYF; cdr3_nt: TGTGCCAGTAGTACCCAGACCGGATACGAGCAGTACTTC
v_call: TRBV5-1; clone_size: -; j_call: TRBJ1-1; d_call: -; cdr3_aa: CASSYQNEAFF; cdr3_nt: TGCGCCAGCAGCTATCAAAATGAAGCTTTCTTT
v_call: TRBV20-1; clone_size: -; j_call: TRBJ1-2; d_call: TRBD1; cdr3_aa: CSARDLRTGDYGYTF; cdr3_nt: TGCAGTGCTAGAGATCTTAGGACAGGGGATTATGGCTACACCTTC
v_call: TRBV3-1; clone_size: -; j_call: TRBJ2-4; d_call: -; cdr3_aa: CASSQVNRRQNIQYF; cdr3_nt: TGTGCCAGCAGCCAAGTTAATCGACGGCAAAACATTCAGTACTTC
v_call: TRBV3-1; clone_size: once; j_call: TRBJ2-1; d_call: TRBD1; cdr3_aa: CASSRDRGYYNEQFF; cdr3_nt: TGTGCCAGCAGCCGGGACAGGGGGTACTACAATGAGCAGTTCTTC
v_call: TRBV2; clone_size: -; j_call: TRBJ1-4; d_call: -; cdr3_aa: CASRTDRGMEKLFF; cdr3_nt: TGTGCCAGCAGGACGGACAGAGGGATGGAAAAACTGTTTTTT
v_call: TRBV12-3/TRBV12-4; clone_size: few; j_call: TRBJ1-3; d_call: -; cdr3_aa: CASSPQRTIYF; cdr3_nt: TGTGCCAGCAGCCCCCAGCGCACCATATATTTT
v_call: TRBV12-3/TRBV12-4; clone_size: -; j_call: TRBJ1-2; d_call: -; cdr3_aa: CASSTHQGYGYTF; cdr3_nt: TGTGCCAGCAGTACACATCAGGGCTATGGCTACACCTTC
v_call: TRBV28; clone_size: many; j_call: TRBJ1-1; d_call: TRBD1; cdr3_aa: CASSSLGRTGSTEAFF; cdr3_nt: TGTGCCAGCAGTTCCTTGGGACGGACAGGATCCACTGAAGCTTTCTTT
v_call: TRBV5-1; clone_size: -; j_call: TRBJ2-7; d_call: -; cdr3_aa: CASNLRPRDYEQYF; cdr3_nt: TGCGCCAGCAACCTCCGGCCCCGGGACTACGAGCAGTACTTC
v_call: TRBV15; clone_size: many; j_call: TRBJ1-2; d_call: -; cdr3_aa: CATSSNTLYGYTF; cdr3_nt: TGTGCCACCAGCAGCAACACGCTCTATGGCTACACCTTC
v_call: TRBV2; clone_size: many; j_call: TRBJ2-5; d_call: TRBD2; cdr3_aa: CASSSGLAGTETQYF; cdr3_nt: TGTGCCAGCAGTTCTGGACTAGCGGGAACAGAGACCCAGTACTTC
v_call: TRBV20-1; clone_size: -; j_call: TRBJ2-7; d_call: TRBD2; cdr3_aa: CSAALAARNEQYF; cdr3_nt: TGCAGTGCTGCACTAGCGGCTCGGAACGAGCAGTACTTC
v_call: TRBV11-2; clone_size: -; j_call: TRBJ2-7; d_call: -; cdr3_aa: CASSLGARGTGQYF; cdr3_nt: TGTGCCAGCAGCTTAGGGGCCAGGGGAACCGGGCAGTACTTC